The 26 T cell receptor beta chains below all came from one sample that was sequenced in a study of cytomegalovirus exposure and HLA in healthy donors. The PCR employed 60 Vbeta primers together with 13 Jbeta primers. Profiling relied on immunoSEQ multiplex PCR, and the TCRdb table lists in-frame clones only, not all of them. The table includes approximately 110,000 clones, over 65% detected once. Sequencing used PBMCs. The receptors derive from a woman in her thirties in good health and CMV-seropositive.

This clone was picked up a small number of times. One end of the junction varies from germline; a read error may be responsible. The chain is built from TRBV2 and TRBJ1-3, with TRBD1 identical over 7 bases. The CDR3 runs to 12 residues. Germline V gene data show CDR1 as SNHLY and CDR2 as FYNNEI. The CDR3: CASRGALRQGGF. DNA for the CDR3: TGTGCCAGCAGAGGGGCCCTGAGACAGGGTGGATTT.

Comment on this clone: An end of the junction differs from the germline gene, which may be a read error. The V call is TRBV2, the J call TRBJ2-7, with D maybe TRBD2 (6 bases). The CDR3 runs to 13 residues. From germline, CDR1 is SNHLY and CDR2 FYNNEI. CDR3 nucleotides: TGTGCCAGCACCCCGGGGGTCGGTGGCTTCACCTTTTTC. It codes for CASTPGVGGFTFF.

This clone was seen a single time. The chain carries TRBV27 and TRBJ2-1, with 8 bases identical to TRBD2. Unmatched junction bases numbered 7, after V lost 6 bases and J lost 0 bases. Looked up from germline, CDR1 is MNHEY and CDR2 is SMNVEV (reference sequence). The CDR3 length is 16 residues. The CDR3 protein is CASSLTGTSSYNEQFF. CDR3 sequence (DNA): TGTGCCAGCAGCCTCACCGGGACTAGCTCCTACAATGAGCAGTTCTTC.

This clone has just a few counts. The J gene is TRBJ1-5, the V gene TRBV5-6; D possibly corresponds to TRBD1 (6 bases). The CDR3 is made up of 14 amino acids. Trimming removed 6 bases from V and 3 bases from J, with 13 bases in between. Germline-derived CDR1 and CDR2 are SGHDT and YYEEEE. CDR3 protein: CASTVGQFNQPQHF. The DNA of the CDR3 is TGTGCCAGCACCGTTGGACAGTTCAATCAGCCCCAGCATTTT.

J is TRBJ2-3 and V is TRBV9; D gene ambiguous. Looked up from germline, CDR1 is SGDLS and CDR2 is YYNGEE. The CDR3 is made up of 14 amino acids. The germline V and J ends were trimmed by 0 bases and 3 bases, with 8 bases remaining between them. The CDR3 DNA reads as TGTGCCAGCAGCGTAGGGTCGAGGACAGATACGCAGTATTTT. Translated, it gives CASSVGSRTDTQYF.

The gene calls are TRBV5-5 and TRBJ1-3; D not resolved. The ends were cut back, 0 bases at V and 2 bases at J, with 3 bases in the middle. This CDR3 contains 13 residues. Germline assignment: CDR1 SGHKS and CDR2 YYEKEE (reference sequence). CDR3 in amino acids: CASSLGTGNTIYF. Written as DNA, the CDR3 is TGTGCCAGCAGCTTGGGTACTGGAAACACCATATATTTT.

V and J are TRBV6-1 and TRBJ1-5; D is undetermined. V gave up 1 base and J gave up 6 bases, with 10 bases separating them. Germline CDR1 and CDR2: MNHNS and SASEGT. CDR3 size: 14 residues. The CDR3 sequence: CASSEVEGSQPQHF. The CDR3 nucleotides are TGTGCCAGCAGTGAAGTTGAAGGGAGTCAGCCCCAGCATTTT.

The gene calls are TRBV19 and TRBJ1-1, with 8 positions matching TRBD1. The CDR3 is made up of 13 amino acids. The V and J ends lost 10 bases and 5 bases, in that order; junction bases with no gene match: 9. Germline loops: CDR1 LNHDA, CDR2 SQIVND (reference sequence). This chain's CDR3 is CATEDRVRTEAFF. CDR3 coding DNA: TGTGCCACGGAGGACAGGGTGAGAACTGAAGCTTTCTTT. Using reference TRBV19 and TRBJ1-1 for the parts outside the CDR3, the full variable domain is DGGITQSPKYLFRKEGQNVTLSCEQNLNHDAMYWYRQDPGQGLRLIYYSQIVNDFQKGDIAEGYSVSREKKESFPLTVTSAQKNPTAFYLCATEDRVRTEAFFGQGTRLTVV.

The chain is built from TRBV6-6 and TRBJ1-1, with TRBD1 matching 9 bases. This CDR3 has 14 amino acids. Germline CDR1 is MNHNY and CDR2 is SVGAGI (reference sequence). V dropped 6 bases and J dropped 5; count of bases not matched to a gene: 7. CDR3 region: CASRTTGGSTEAFF. In DNA form, the CDR3 reads TGTGCCAGCAGGACCACAGGGGGCTCAACTGAAGCTTTCTTT.

This chain joins TRBV27 and TRBJ1-6; TRBD1 aligns across 8 bases. This CDR3 spans 20 amino acids. V was pared by 2 bases and J by 0 bases, with 12 bases of the junction left unmatched. Germline CDR1 is MNHEY and CDR2 is SMNVEV (reference sequence). The CDR3 here is CASSLIGQGFGTSYNSPLHF. As DNA, the CDR3 is TGTGCCAGCAGTTTAATCGGACAGGGTTTTGGAACCTCCTATAATTCACCCCTCCACTTT.

This clone has more than one count but fewer than ten. Additional DNA sequences in this sample encode the identical CDR3. This chain links TRBV2 with TRBJ2-7; no reliable D call. From germline, CDR1 is SNHLY and CDR2 FYNNEI. The CDR3 sequence is 13 residues long. CDR3 region: CVCKQKAAYEQYF. CDR3 nucleotide sequence: TGTGTTTGCAAGCAGAAGGCGGCATACGAGCAGTACTTC.

With regard to this clone: At one boundary the junction diverges from the germline segment, which might be a read error. The chain has TRBV7-9 and TRBJ1-1, with 10 bases matching TRBD1. CDR1 SEHNR and CDR2 FQNEAQ come from the germline V gene (reference sequence). The CDR3 runs to 17 residues. The CDR3: CSSSRTGGITLNTEAFF. CDR3 nucleotide sequence: TGTTCCAGCAGTAGGACAGGGGGGATAACCTTGAACACTGAAGCTTTCTTT.

The chain is built from TRBV19 and TRBJ2-3; 10 bases map to TRBD2. Germline V gene lookup returns CDR1 LNHDA and CDR2 SQIVND (reference sequence). The CDR3 length is 15 residues. The ends lost 5 bases at V and 3 bases at J; junction bases unmatched: 5. The CDR3 protein is CASSSTSGVTDTQYF. In DNA form, the CDR3 reads TGTGCCAGTAGTTCAACTAGCGGGGTGACAGATACGCAGTATTTT.

The chain has TRBV18 and TRBJ1-2; 8 bases are a match to TRBD1. CDR3 size: 15 residues. V lost 3 bases and J lost 6; bases outside the gene matches: 9. Germline CDR1 is KGHSH and CDR2 is LQKENI. CDR3 DNA: TGTGCCAGCTCACCTTCGTCAGGGGGCGCGGATGGCTACACCTTC. It encodes CASSPSSGGADGYTF. Using reference TRBV18 and TRBJ1-2 for the parts outside the CDR3, the full variable domain is NAGVMQNPRHLVRRRGQEARLRCSPMKGHSHVYWYRQLPEEGLKFMVYLQKENIIDESGMPKERFSAEFPKEGPSILRIQQVVRGDSAAYFCASSPSSGGADGYTFGSGTRLTVV.

The gene calls are TRBV30 and TRBJ1-2; 8 bases are shared with TRBD1. CDR1 and CDR2 from the germline V gene are GTSNPN and SVGIG (reference sequence). The ends lost 3 bases at V and 5 bases at J; junction bases unmatched: 11. The CDR3 contains 15 residues. In DNA form, the CDR3 reads TGTGCCTGGAGAAGGACAGGGAATATGGTATATGGCTACACCTTC. This translates into CAWRRTGNMVYGYTF.

CDR3 sequence: CASSLTIPGQMNTEAFF. In DNA, the CDR3 is TGCGCCAGCAGCTTAACTATACCCGGACAGATGAACACTGAAGCTTTCTTT. The chain links TRBV5-1 to TRBJ1-1; D is possibly TRBD1 (6 bases). V was trimmed by 2 bases and J by 0 bases, leaving 17 bases between them. The CDR3 is made up of 17 amino acids. Germline loops: CDR1 SGHRS, CDR2 YFSETQ.

This clone was seen only once. The gene calls are TRBV30 and TRBJ2-3; 8 bases are a match to TRBD2. The CDR3 extends over 13 amino acids. Germline assignment: CDR1 GTSNPN and CDR2 SVGIG (reference sequence). J lost 2 bases, V lost 3 bases, and 1 base had no gene match. Written as DNA, the CDR3 is TGTGCCTGGAGCGGGGGGGTCACAGATACGCAGTATTTT. Protein sequence: CAWSGGVTDTQYF.

This clone has more than one count but fewer than ten. The CDR3, as DNA: TGTGCCAGCAGCTCCCTAAGTTCCGGGAACACTGAAGCTTTCTTT. It yields the protein CASSSLSSGNTEAFF. The chain carries TRBV7-9 and TRBJ1-1; no firm D call. The CDR3 is 15 amino acids. Trimming left V 4 bases short and J 1 base short, with 13 bases between. Germline lookup yields CDR1 SEHNR and CDR2 FQNEAQ (reference sequence).

This rearrangement joins TRBV6-5 to TRBJ2-6; the D is unclear. The CDR3 has 13 residues. CDR1 is MNHEY and CDR2 is SVGAGI in the germline V gene. The CDR3 nucleotides are TGTGCTTCAGTGGCCTCTGGGGCCAACGTCCTGACTTTC. Protein product: CASVASGANVLTF.

V and J are TRBV30 and TRBJ1-3; no firm D call. With 5 bases removed from V and 0 bases from J, the gap between germline ends came to 11 bases. CDR3 length equals 14 residues. Germline V gene data show CDR1 as GTSNPN and CDR2 as SVGIG (reference sequence). CDR3 protein: CAWEPDDSGNTIYF. The CDR3 nucleotides read TGTGCCTGGGAACCAGATGACTCTGGAAACACCATATATTTT.

The genes are TRBV27 and TRBJ2-5, with TRBD2 matching over 13 bases. Germline CDR1 MNHEY, CDR2 SMNVEV (reference sequence). The CDR3 spans 18 residues. With V trimmed by 4 bases and J by 4 bases, 12 bases remained unmatched. The CDR3 spells CASSSISELAGGAETQYF. The CDR3 DNA reads TGTGCCAGCAGTTCCATCTCTGAACTAGCGGGAGGGGCAGAGACCCAGTACTTC.

The chain uses TRBV19 and TRBJ1-2; D unresolved. Deletions cut 2 bases from V and 2 bases from J, with 15 bases between. The CDR3 runs to 16 residues. The germline CDR1 and CDR2 sequences are LNHDA and SQIVND (reference sequence). CDR3 sequence: CASSISETGRNYGYTF. CDR3 nucleotides: TGTGCCAGTAGTATAAGCGAAACGGGTCGGAACTATGGCTACACCTTC.

This clone was counted a few times. The chain links TRBV5-5 to TRBJ1-5; D gene uncertain. The length of the CDR3 is 14 residues. Germline CDR1 reads SGHKS; CDR2 reads YYEKEE (reference sequence). Trimming removed 0 bases at V and 7 bases at J, with 11 bases between. The CDR3 DNA is TGTGCCAGCAGCTTGGGTCAGGTACCCCAGCCCCAGCATTTT. Protein: CASSLGQVPQPQHF.

Here the CDR3 DNA reads TGTGCCTGGGGCCGGACAAAAAGCTCCTACAATGAGCAGTTCTTC. As protein: CAWGRTKSSYNEQFF. The chain uses TRBV30 and TRBJ2-1; D may be TRBD1 (5 bases). V was clipped by 5 bases and J by 0 bases, with 14 bases between them. CDR1 and CDR2 (germline): GTSNPN, SVGIG (reference sequence). The CDR3 totals 15 residues.

This clone has more than one count but fewer than ten. CDR3 DNA: TGCGCCAGCAGCTTGGAAGGGACAGGGCCTTACGAGCAGTACTTC. Its translation is CASSLEGTGPYEQYF. The gene calls are TRBV5-1 and TRBJ2-7, with TRBD1 identical over 9 bases. In germline, CDR1 is SGHRS, CDR2 YFSETQ. V dropped 0 bases and J dropped 4; count of bases not matched to a gene: 5. CDR3 length: 15 amino acids.

This chain uses TRBV5-1 with TRBJ2-7, with a weak D call TRBD1 (6 bases). The CDR3 is 15 residues long. Trimming left V 2 bases short and J 6 bases short, with 18 bases between. The germline CDR1 and CDR2 sequences are SGHRS and YFSETQ. CDR3 amino acids: CASSFSTGNPTEQYF. As DNA, the CDR3 is TGCGCCAGCAGCTTCTCGACAGGAAACCCCACCGAGCAGTACTTC.